Shown below are 21 T cell receptor beta chains from a single sample sequenced in a study of blood T cell repertoires in COVID-19 (dated by TCRdb to 2019 to 2021). The library was obtained by the immunoSEQ multiplex PCR assay. TCRdb took over this immuneACCESS table, retaining in-frame rearrangements with V and J assigned. Such tables are incomplete; in checked studies, under half of the missing clones stem from an unresolved V gene, and the remainder is unexplained. Present in this sample are 200,000 to 250,000 clones, 65% to 85% of which were seen just once. Over 10% of the sample rests with the top ten. The sample consisted of peripheral blood. These receptors originate from a human donor in a cohort sampled during active COVID-19.

The chain carries TRBV5-8 and TRBJ2-7; D is ambiguous. V was trimmed by 0 bases and J by 4 bases, leaving 11 bases between them. The CDR3 runs 14 residues. Germline CDR1 is SGHTS and CDR2 is YDEGEE. In DNA, the CDR3 is TGTGCCAGCAGCTTGGAAACCTCCGGGTACGAGCAGTACTTC. It is translated as CASSLETSGYEQYF.

The gene calls are TRBV19 and TRBJ1-5; D remains unclear. V was cut by 8 bases and J by 2 bases, with 16 bases left in between. Per the germline V gene, CDR1 is LNHDA and CDR2 is SQIVND (reference sequence). This CDR3 is built from 15 residues. In DNA form, the CDR3 reads TGTGCCAGTGTTTCCAACGAAGCTGGCAATCAGCCCCAGCATTTT. The encoded protein is CASVSNEAGNQPQHF.

The V call is TRBV7-2, the J call TRBJ2-1; 15 positions agree with TRBD2. V was clipped by 4 bases and J by 2 bases; unmatched bases: 3. Germline-derived CDR1 and CDR2 are SGHTA and FQGNSA. CDR3 size: 17 residues. CDR3 nucleotides: TGTGCCAGCAGCTCCCGGACTAGCGGGGGGGCCTACAATGAGCAGTTCTTC. It specifies CASSSRTSGGAYNEQFF.

The V gene is TRBV3-1 (or the pseudogene TRBV3-2), the J gene TRBJ1-2; 7 nucleotides agree with TRBD1. CDR1 is LGHDT and CDR2 is YNNKEL in the germline V gene (reference sequence). CDR3 length: 14 amino acids. Germline trimming cut 4 bases from V and 7 bases from J; bases unmatched to any gene: 9. CDR3 DNA: TGTGCCAGCAGCCTATCCGACAGGGTGAGTGGCTACACCTTC. The encoded protein is CASSLSDRVSGYTF.

The chain has TRBV5-1 and TRBJ1-2; 7 nucleotides match TRBD1. V dropped 4 bases and J dropped 8; count of bases not matched to a gene: 14. Per germline, CDR1 SGHRS and CDR2 YFSETQ. The CDR3 length is 15 residues. CDR3 in amino acids: CASSEGTVGLRGYTF. In DNA form, the CDR3 reads TGCGCCAGCAGCGAAGGGACAGTTGGGCTGAGGGGCTACACCTTC. The whole variable domain, remainder taken from reference TRBV5-1 and TRBJ1-2, is KAGVTQTPRYLIKTRGQQVTLSCSPISGHRSVSWYQQTPGQGLQFLFEYFSETQRNKGNFPGRFSGRQFSNSRSEMNVSTLELGDSALYLCASSEGTVGLRGYTFGSGTRLTVV.

The chain couples TRBV4-1 to TRBJ1-4; 7 bases align to TRBD1. V dropped 2 bases and J dropped 5; count of bases not matched to a gene: 11. Germline assignment: CDR1 MGHRA and CDR2 YSYEKL. The CDR3 sequence is 17 residues long. CDR3 DNA sequence: TGCGCCAGCAGCCAAAACGGGTGGGGACAGCTGAATGAAAAACTGTTTTTT. Amino acid sequence: CASSQNGWGQLNEKLFF.

The V gene is TRBV7-2, the J gene TRBJ2-5; D is unclear. V was clipped by 5 bases and J by 5 bases, with 15 bases between them. The CDR3 has 14 amino acids. Germline V gives CDR1 SGHTA, CDR2 FQGNSA. CDR3 bases: TGTGCCAGCAGCCCCTGGTTCCGCGTGGAGACCCAGTACTTC. Encoded protein: CASSPWFRVETQYF.

The chain links TRBV19 to TRBJ1-5; no clear D. Trimming pared 5 bases from V and 10 bases from J, leaving 9 bases between. Germline lookup yields CDR1 LNHDA and CDR2 SQIVND (reference sequence). The CDR3 contains 11 residues. Here the CDR3 DNA reads TGTGCCAGTAGTCCCGGTGAACCCCAGCATTTT. As protein: CASSPGEPQHF. The full variable domain, completed using reference TRBV19 and TRBJ1-5, is DGGITQSPKYLFRKEGQNVTLSCEQNLNHDAMYWYRQDPGQGLRLIYYSQIVNDFQKGDIAEGYSVSREKKESFPLTVTSAQKNPTAFYLCASSPGEPQHFGDGTRLSIL.

This sequence joins TRBV6-6 and TRBJ1-6; 9 nucleotides line up with TRBD1. The CDR3 runs 14 residues. The V and J ends lost 4 bases and 7 bases, in that order; junction bases with no gene match: 2. CDR1 and CDR2 from the germline V gene are MNHNY and SVGAGI (reference sequence). CDR3 in DNA: TGTGCCAGCAGTTCTACAGGGGGCAATTCACCCCTCCACTTT. It translates to CASSSTGGNSPLHF.

The chain carries TRBV24-1 and TRBJ1-2, with 8 nucleotides matching TRBD1. Germline loops: CDR1 KGHDR, CDR2 SFDVKD. This CDR3 region has 14 residues. V lost 7 bases and J lost 8; bases outside the gene matches: 11. CDR3 sequence: CATRIETGEIGYTF. Written as DNA, the CDR3 is TGTGCCACCAGGATCGAGACAGGGGAGATCGGCTACACCTTC.

This clone has more than one count but fewer than ten. The rearrangement joins TRBV15 to TRBJ2-2; TRBD1 might be the D (6 bases). This CDR3 is built from 16 residues. The germline V gene encodes CDR1 LNHNV and CDR2 YYDKDF (reference sequence). V shed 0 bases and J shed 4 bases, with 12 bases lying between them. The CDR3 protein is CATSRDLNRVTGELFF. The CDR3 region has the DNA TGTGCCACCAGCAGAGATCTCAACAGGGTCACCGGGGAGCTGTTTTTT. The variable domain in full, with the rest retrieved from reference TRBV15 and TRBJ2-2, is DAMVIQNPRYQVTQFGKPVTLSCSQTLNHNVMYWYQQKSSQAPKLLFHYYDKDFNNEADTPDNFQSRRPNTSFCFLDIRSPGLGDTAMYLCATSRDLNRVTGELFFGEGSRLTVL.

The chain has TRBV5-6 and TRBJ2-5; D is unresolved. The CDR3 has 13 residues. V dropped 1 base and J dropped 1 base, with 5 bases sitting between them. The V gene's germline CDR1 is SGHDT and CDR2 YYEEEE. The CDR3 is CASSLLGQETQYF. Here the CDR3 DNA reads TGTGCCAGCAGCTTGCTCGGCCAAGAGACCCAGTACTTC. The variable domain in full, completed from reference TRBV5-6 and TRBJ2-5, reads DAGVTQSPTHLIKTRGQQVTLRCSPKSGHDTVSWYQQALGQGPQFIFQYYEEEERQRGNFPDRFSGHQFPNYSSELNVNALLLGDSALYLCASSLLGQETQYFGPGTRLLVL.

The V and J genes are TRBV5-5 and TRBJ1-4; perhaps TRBD1 as D (5 bases). Germline loops: CDR1 SGHKS, CDR2 YYEKEE (reference sequence). This CDR3 comprises 14 residues. V lost 1 base, J lost 8 bases, and 12 bases lay in between. For the CDR3, the DNA is TGTGCCAGCAGCTTGATGGGGCCGGGCGAAAAACTGTTTTTT. Its translation is CASSLMGPGEKLFF.

The chain combines TRBV5-1 with TRBJ1-4, with 8 bases identical to TRBD1. V dropped 5 bases and J dropped 4; count of bases not matched to a gene: 4. Germline V gene data show CDR1 as SGHRS and CDR2 as YFSETQ. The CDR3 runs 14 residues. This CDR3 is CASRRDRNNEKLFF. For the CDR3, the DNA is TGCGCCAGCAGGCGGGACAGGAATAATGAAAAACTGTTTTTT.

The CDR3 here is CASSKALNRPNTEAFF. DNA of the CDR3: TGTGCCAGCAGCAAAGCGCTAAACAGACCAAACACTGAAGCTTTCTTT. The chain joins TRBV21-1 to TRBJ1-1; the table's D call, TRBD1, was not checked against the DNA. TRBV21-1 is flagged as a pseudogene. This CDR3 has 16 residues.

The chain employs TRBV4-3 and TRBJ2-5; D uncertain. Germline lookup yields CDR1 LGHNA and CDR2 YSLEER. The CDR3 runs to 15 residues. V lost 4 bases and J 5 bases, leaving 17 bases between the germline ends. CDR3 nucleotide sequence: TGCGCCAGCAGCCCCCGCCCCGAGAGGTGGGAGACCCAGTACTTC. As protein: CASSPRPERWETQYF.

This chain uses TRBV19 with TRBJ1-1; 8 positions agree with TRBD1. Germline V gene data show CDR1 as LNHDA and CDR2 as SQIVND (reference sequence). The CDR3 length is 16 residues. Trimming at V came to 3 bases and at J to 0 bases, leaving 6 bases not matched to a gene. As DNA, the CDR3 is TGTGCCAGTAGTATTGGGGACAGGTCGGTGAACACTGAAGCTTTCTTT. It specifies CASSIGDRSVNTEAFF.

The chain employs TRBV10-3 and TRBJ1-5; perhaps TRBD1 as D (5 bases). The germline CDR1 and CDR2 sequences are ENHRY and SYGVKD. The CDR3 totals 14 residues. Trimming pared 2 bases from V and 1 base from J, leaving 6 bases between. CDR3 residues: CAISEQGSNQPQHF. Here the CDR3 DNA reads TGTGCCATCAGTGAGCAGGGAAGCAATCAGCCCCAGCATTTT.

This clone was observed a handful of times. The DNA for the CDR3 is TGTGCCAGCAGTTCAGGGGCACCCCTCCACTTT. This translates into CASSSGAPLHF. V usage is TRBV12-3 or TRBV12-4 and J usage is TRBJ1-6; D perhaps matches TRBD1 (6 bases). V was trimmed by 4 bases and J by 11 bases, leaving 6 bases between them. This CDR3 has 11 residues.

The V and J genes are TRBV19 and TRBJ2-6, with TRBD1 matching 7 bases. The CDR3 totals 16 residues. With V trimmed by 0 bases and J by 1 base, 0 bases remained unmatched. Germline CDR1 and CDR2: LNHDA and SQIVND (reference sequence). The CDR3 reads CASSIETGSGANVLTF. The CDR3 nucleotides read TGTGCCAGTAGTATAGAGACAGGGTCTGGGGCCAACGTCCTGACTTTC.

This clone appeared a single time. The chain has TRBV30 and TRBJ2-5; 10 bases are shared with TRBD2. V was clipped by 0 bases and J by 5 bases; unmatched bases: 6. The CDR3 covers 15 residues. The germline CDR1 and CDR2 sequences are GTSNPN and SVGIG (reference sequence). CDR3 amino acids: CAWSVGLAGVETQYF. The CDR3 DNA reads TGTGCCTGGAGTGTAGGCCTAGCGGGGGTGGAGACCCAGTACTTC.